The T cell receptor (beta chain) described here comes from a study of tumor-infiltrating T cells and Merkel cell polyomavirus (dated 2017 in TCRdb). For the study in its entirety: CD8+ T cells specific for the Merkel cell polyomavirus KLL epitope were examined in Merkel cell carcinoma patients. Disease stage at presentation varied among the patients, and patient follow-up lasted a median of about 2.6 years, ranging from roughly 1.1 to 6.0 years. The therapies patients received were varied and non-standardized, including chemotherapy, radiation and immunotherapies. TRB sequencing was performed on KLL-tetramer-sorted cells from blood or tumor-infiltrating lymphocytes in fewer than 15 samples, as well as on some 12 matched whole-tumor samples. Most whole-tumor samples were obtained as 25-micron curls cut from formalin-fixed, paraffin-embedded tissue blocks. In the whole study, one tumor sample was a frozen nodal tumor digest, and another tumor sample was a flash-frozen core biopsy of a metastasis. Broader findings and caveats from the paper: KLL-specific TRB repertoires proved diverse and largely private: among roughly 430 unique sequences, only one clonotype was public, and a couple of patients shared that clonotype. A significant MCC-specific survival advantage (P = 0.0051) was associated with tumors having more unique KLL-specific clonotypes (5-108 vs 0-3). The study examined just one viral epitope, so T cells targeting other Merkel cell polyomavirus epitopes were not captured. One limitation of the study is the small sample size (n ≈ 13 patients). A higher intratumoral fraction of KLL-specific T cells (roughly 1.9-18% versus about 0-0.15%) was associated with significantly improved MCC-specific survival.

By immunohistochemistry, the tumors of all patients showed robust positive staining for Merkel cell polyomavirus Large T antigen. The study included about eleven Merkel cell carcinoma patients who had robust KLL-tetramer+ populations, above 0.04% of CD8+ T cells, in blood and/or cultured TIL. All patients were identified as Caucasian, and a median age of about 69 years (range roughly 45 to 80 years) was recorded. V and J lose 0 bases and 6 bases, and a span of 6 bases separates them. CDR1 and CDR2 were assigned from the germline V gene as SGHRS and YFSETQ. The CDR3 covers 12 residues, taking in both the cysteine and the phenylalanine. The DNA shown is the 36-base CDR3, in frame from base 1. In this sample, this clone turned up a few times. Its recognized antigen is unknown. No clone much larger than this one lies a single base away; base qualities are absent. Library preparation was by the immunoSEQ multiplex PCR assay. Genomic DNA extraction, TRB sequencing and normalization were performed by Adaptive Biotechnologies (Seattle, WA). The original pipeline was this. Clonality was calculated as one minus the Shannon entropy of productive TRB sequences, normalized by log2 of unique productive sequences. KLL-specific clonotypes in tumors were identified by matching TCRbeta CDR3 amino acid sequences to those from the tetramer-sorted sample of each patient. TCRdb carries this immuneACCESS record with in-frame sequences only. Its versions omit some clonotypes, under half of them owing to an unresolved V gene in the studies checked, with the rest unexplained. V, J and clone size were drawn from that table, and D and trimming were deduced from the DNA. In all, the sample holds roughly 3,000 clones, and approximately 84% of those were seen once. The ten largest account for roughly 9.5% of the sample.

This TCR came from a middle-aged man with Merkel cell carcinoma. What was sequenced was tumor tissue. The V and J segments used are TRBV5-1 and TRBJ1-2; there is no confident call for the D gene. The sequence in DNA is TGCGCCAGCAGCTTGGTGGGCGATGGCTACACCTTC. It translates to CASSLVGDGYTF.